The rows below give T cell receptor beta chains drawn from one sample of a study of early stage breast cancer tumors. Measured with immunoSEQ multiplex PCR; TCRdb has only the in-frame clones, and not every one. The table includes roughly 30,000 clones, around 67% detected once. The sequencing sample was made of blood. These receptors all come from a person aged 40 to 50 with breast cancer. The CDR3 runs from the conserved cysteine through the conserved F or W. The D gene is left open where the match is weak. Some rows have no size entry. The others give once, few or many, or a class for an expanded clone.

cdr3_nt cdr3_aa j_call v_call clone_size d_call
TGCGCCAGCAGCCTGGGTCAAGGCTACTCCACTGAAGCTTTCTTT CASSLGQGYSTEAFF TRBJ1-1 TRBV4-3 . .
TGTGCCAGCAGCTCAACTAGGGATGAGCAGTTCTTC CASSSTRDEQFF TRBJ2-1 TRBV11-2 . .
TGTGCCAGCAGCTTATCGCTGAACACTGAAGCTTTCTTT CASSLSLNTEAFF TRBJ1-1 TRBV11-2 . .
TGTGCCAGCTCAGCGCAGGACCAAGAGACCCAGTACTTC CASSAQDQETQYF TRBJ2-5 TRBV18 . .
TGTGCCAGCAGCTTAGAGGGCAGGGAGGGAAACTATGGCTACACCTTC CASSLEGREGNYGYTF TRBJ1-2 TRBV7-2 . .
TGTGCCAGCAGTGAAGGCAGGGTTAATGAAAAACTGTTTTTT CASSEGRVNEKLFF TRBJ1-4 TRBV25-1 . .
TGTGCCAGCAGTTTAAGCGTCGGGAGGGAGCAGTTCTTC CASSLSVGREQFF TRBJ2-1 TRBV28 once TRBD2
TGTGCCAGTAGCACCGAACGCGGGGAGGGGCAAGAGACCCAGTACTTC CASSTERGEGQETQYF TRBJ2-5 TRBV19 few TRBD2
TGTGCCAGCAGCCGAGGGACTAGCGGGGGCCAGGAGCAGTTCTTC CASSRGTSGGQEQFF TRBJ2-1 TRBV4-2 . TRBD2
TGTGCCAGCAGCTTGGGCGGGACTAGCGCCTCCTACGAGCAGTACTTC CASSLGGTSASYEQYF TRBJ2-7 TRBV5-4 . TRBD2
TGTGCCAGCAGCTTACGAACTGAAGCTTTCTTT CASSLRTEAFF TRBJ1-1 TRBV7-2 . .
TGTGCCAGCAGTGCGGCAGCCCGTCCGGGACAGGCAAGAAATCAGCCCCAGCATTTT CASSAAARPGQARNQPQHF TRBJ1-5 TRBV27 . TRBD1
TGTGCCAGCAGTTTGGGTCTACCGGGACAGGGAAAACTGTTTTTT CASSLGLPGQGKLFF TRBJ1-4 TRBV28 . TRBD1
TGTGCCAGCTCACCTGGGCAGTATTATGGCTACACCTTC CASSPGQYYGYTF TRBJ1-2 TRBV18 . .
TGCGCCAGCAGTCAATCGCCGACAGTGAAAGAGACCCAGTACTTC CASSQSPTVKETQYF TRBJ2-5 TRBV23-1 . .
TGTGCCAGTAGTTCGCCTAGCGGAATCGATGGTACAGATACGCAGTATTTT CASSSPSGIDGTDTQYF TRBJ2-3 TRBV19 . TRBD2
TGTGCCAGCCCCCCCGCGGGAGGGAAAGTCGAGCAGTACTTC CASPPAGGKVEQYF TRBJ2-7 TRBV28 . TRBD2
TGCGCCAGCAGATCGGGACAGGGTGTGGGGGAGCAGTACTTC CASRSGQGVGEQYF TRBJ2-7 TRBV5-1 . TRBD1
TGTGCCAGTAGCCGGGGCCCGAACACCGGGGAGCTGTTTTTT CASSRGPNTGELFF TRBJ2-2 TRBV27 few .
TGTGCCTGGAGTACAACAAACACCGGGGAGCTGTTTTTT CAWSTTNTGELFF TRBJ2-2 TRBV30 . .
TGTGCCAGCAGCCAAGATCCGGCGGGAGGGCCGGGGAATGAGCAGTTCTTC CASSQDPAGGPGNEQFF TRBJ2-1 TRBV14 . TRBD2
TGTGCCAGCAGTGAATTTGCCAGCCAAGAGACCCAGTACTTC CASSEFASQETQYF TRBJ2-5 TRBV25-1 once .
TGTGCCTGGAGAGACCGGGGGGGTACTAACTATGGCTACACCTTC CAWRDRGGTNYGYTF TRBJ1-2 TRBV30 . .